Listed below are T cell receptor beta chains from one sample, sequenced in a study of T-cell reconstitution after alpha-beta-depleted transplantation in children. TCRdb reanalysed the PCR reads using MiXCR and keeps one entry per CDR3 protein. The sample holds under 850,000 distinct CDR3 sequences, around 12% seen once. Sequencing was performed on PBMCs, taken before TCRalphabeta/CD19-depleted stem cell transplant. These receptors were obtained from a girl aged 2-10 years with congenital amegakaryocytic thrombocytopenia, due to receive a stem cell transplant. Both conserved end residues are part of each CDR3. Fields, in order: clone size, D gene, V gene, J gene, CDR3 DNA, CDR3 protein. The D gene is left open where the match is weak. Size is omitted from some rows. Given values are once, few, many or a class for expanded clones.

many	TRBD2	TRBV29-1	TRBJ2-1	TGCAGCGTTGAACACAACGGACTAGAGAACAATGAGCAGTTCTTC	CSVEHNGLENNEQFF
few	.	TRBV5-1	TRBJ1-2	TGCGCCAGCAGATTAATGAGGCGGGGAGGCTACACCTTC	CASRLMRRGGYTF
once	.	TRBV3-1	TRBJ2-3	TGTGCCAGCAGCCAAGTTTCCCGGGGACGAGTGTATTTT	CASSQVSRGRVYF
many	TRBD1	TRBV5-8	TRBJ1-2	TGTGCCAGCAGCTTAACCGGGACAGGGAGCATCTATGGCTACACCTTC	CASSLTGTGSIYGYTF
many	TRBD2	TRBV20-1	TRBJ2-5	TGCAGTGCTAGAGGTAGCGGGTATCGTCAAGAGACCCAGTACTTC	CSARGSGYRQETQYF
.	.	TRBV15	TRBJ1-5	TGTGCCACCAGCAGAGTTATTGAACGAAGCCAGCCCCAGCATTTT	CATSRVIERSQPQHF
many	.	TRBV9	TRBJ2-7	TGTGCCAGCAGCCCCCGTGGAGGGAGTAGCTACGAGCAGTACTTC	CASSPRGGSSYEQYF
.	.	TRBV20-1	TRBJ2-7	TGCAGTGCACGGACACGGGAGAGGGAGCAGTACTTC	CSARTREREQYF
.	TRBD1	TRBV20-1	TRBJ1-5	TGCAGTGCTAGTGAGGGGGCGGCGGATCAGCCCCAGCATTTT	CSASEGAADQPQHF
few	TRBD2	TRBV6-5	TRBJ2-5	TGTGCCAGCAGTTCCGGGCCGGGGAGGGCAGAGACCCAGTACTTC	CASSSGPGRAETQYF
many	.	TRBV20-1	TRBJ1-4	TGCAGTGCTAGCCCTACCCTGACAGAAAAACTGTTTTTT	CSASPTLTEKLFF
many	TRBD2	TRBV4-1	TRBJ2-4	TGCGCCAGCAGCCAAGTTAAGGGACTAGCGTCGTACTTC	CASSQVKGLASYF
.	.	TRBV6-2/TRBV6-3	TRBJ2-7	TGTGCCAGCAGTTACAGGCGATTGAGCTCCTACGAGCAGTACTTC	CASSYRRLSSYEQYF
many	TRBD2	TRBV28	TRBJ2-2	TGTGCCAGCAGTTCCGAACTAGCGGGAGAGGTGTCCGGGGAGCTGTTTTTT	CASSSELAGEVSGELFF
.	.	TRBV20-1	TRBJ2-3	TGCAGTGCTCTAGAGAATCCCACAGATACGCAGTATTTT	CSALENPTDTQYF
.	.	TRBV28	TRBJ2-5	TGTGCCAGCAGTTTCCGGGACACCCCCTGGGGAGAGACCCAGTACTTC	CASSFRDTPWGETQYF
many	TRBD2	TRBV29-1	TRBJ2-1	TGCAGCGTCAAGGGACTAGCTGATACGAGCTCCTACAATGAGCAGTTCTTC	CSVKGLADTSSYNEQFF
many	.	TRBV5-1	TRBJ2-3	TGCGCCAGCAGCCAGACCCTAGATACGCAGTATTTT	CASSQTLDTQYF
many	.	TRBV5-1	TRBJ1-2	TGCGCCAGCAGCTTGACCAACAGCAACTATGGCTACACCTTC	CASSLTNSNYGYTF
.	.	TRBV6-1	TRBJ1-3	TGTGCCAGCAGCTCGCCCGACTCCGGAAACACCATATATTTT	CASSSPDSGNTIYF
.	.	TRBV5-1	TRBJ2-7	TGCGCCAGCAGCTTGTTCGTCGACAGGTTACACTACGAGGAGTACTTC	CASSLFVDRLHYEEYF
.	.	TRBV20-1	TRBJ1-4	TGCAGTGCTGAACCTCCGGGTCAGGGATTGCATGAAAAACTGTTTTTT	CSAEPPGQGLHEKLFF